One sample yielded the 18 T cell receptor beta chains listed below, sequenced in a study of siplizumab effects on memory and regulatory T cells (dated by TCRdb to about 2019). Library creation used the immunoSEQ multiplex PCR assay. Entries here come from immuneACCESS through TCRdb and include only in-frame sequences with V and J called. Some clones fail to appear in such tables; in the studies checked, an unresolved V gene covers under half of the shortfall, and the cause of the remainder is unknown. The sample table contains over 100,000 clones; only one count was recorded for around 92% of them. The ten largest clones capture 0.65% to 0.9% of the sample. Sequenced: Tregs sorted from blood. The receptors come from a human donor in good health.

This clone was detected once. V and J are TRBV18 and TRBJ2-2; D perhaps matches TRBD2 (6 bases). This CDR3 is built from 17 residues. Looked up from germline, CDR1 is KGHSH and CDR2 is LQKENI. V lost 0 bases and J 7 bases, leaving 18 bases between the germline ends. CDR3 nucleotides: TGTGCCAGCTCACCACCGCTGGGACTCGCCGACAGCGGGGAGCTGTTTTTT. This codes for CASSPPLGLADSGELFF.

The chain is built from TRBV5-5 and TRBJ1-4, with D perhaps matching TRBD1 (5 bases). This CDR3 is 16 amino acids long. Trimming took 3 bases from V and 8 from J, leaving 20 bases between them. Germline V lookup: CDR1 SGHKS, CDR2 YYEKEE (reference sequence). CDR3 residues: CASSSYMGQWGEKLFF. Written as DNA, the CDR3 is TGTGCCAGCAGCTCCTACATGGGGCAGTGGGGGGAAAAACTGTTTTTT. Using reference TRBV5-5 and TRBJ1-4 for the parts outside the CDR3, the full variable domain is DAGVTQSPTHLIKTRGQQVTLRCSPISGHKSVSWYQQVLGQGPQFIFQYYEKEERGRGNFPDRFSARQFPNYSSELNVNALLLGDSALYLCASSSYMGQWGEKLFFGSGTQLSVL.

The chain links TRBV10-3 to TRBJ2-3, with a possible D match to TRBD2 (6 bases). Germline V gene sequence: CDR1 ENHRY, CDR2 SYGVKD. The CDR3 consists of 11 residues. The CDR3 DNA follows: TGTGCTACGGGGGTCACAGATACGCAGTATTTT. This codes for CATGVTDTQYF.

The chain links TRBV5-1 to TRBJ2-2; 8 bases line up with TRBD2. The CDR3 is 14 amino acids. Looked up from germline, CDR1 is SGHRS and CDR2 is YFSETQ. With V trimmed by 0 bases and J by 5 bases, 0 bases remained unmatched. For the CDR3, the DNA is TGCGCCAGCAGCTTGGGACTAGCGACCGGGGAGCTGTTTTTT. As protein: CASSLGLATGELFF. Drawing the rest from reference TRBV5-1 and TRBJ2-2, the complete variable domain is KAGVTQTPRYLIKTRGQQVTLSCSPISGHRSVSWYQQTPGQGLQFLFEYFSETQRNKGNFPGRFSGRQFSNSRSEMNVSTLELGDSALYLCASSLGLATGELFFGEGSRLTVL.

The gene calls are TRBV9 and TRBJ1-4; D is undetermined. Germline values: CDR1 SGDLS, CDR2 YYNGEE. This CDR3 contains 13 residues. V lost 0 bases to trimming and J lost 7 bases, with 7 bases between them. The CDR3 nucleotides read TGTGCCAGCAGCGTAGGTTTTGGTGAAAAACTGTTTTTT. It encodes CASSVGFGEKLFF.

Only a few counts were recorded for this clone. The rearrangement links TRBV6-1 to TRBJ1-3; 7 nucleotides agree with TRBD1. V dropped 6 bases and J dropped 7; count of bases not matched to a gene: 3. The CDR3 has 12 residues. Germline V CDR1 and CDR2: MNHNS, SASEGT. Here the CDR3 DNA reads TGTGCCAGCAGCCTACAGGGGAACACCATATATTTT. The encoded protein is CASSLQGNTIYF.

V and J are TRBV2 and TRBJ2-7; D call uncertain. The CDR3 loop spans 11 amino acids. Trimming removed 3 bases from V and 5 bases from J, with 5 bases in between. Germline V gene lookup returns CDR1 SNHLY and CDR2 FYNNEI. The CDR3 here is CASSDRHEQYF. CDR3 nucleotide sequence: TGTGCCAGCAGTGACCGGCACGAGCAGTACTTC.

CDR3: CASSASGTSYGYTF. CDR3 in DNA: TGTGCCAGTAGTGCCTCTGGCACCAGCTATGGCTACACCTTC. The rearrangement uses TRBV19 and TRBJ1-2; D is ambiguous. Per the germline V gene, CDR1 is LNHDA and CDR2 is SQIVND (reference sequence). Trimming shortened V by 5 bases and J by 4 bases, and 14 bases separated the two germline ends. The CDR3 spans 14 residues.

Only a few counts were recorded for this clone. V usage is TRBV7-2 and J usage is TRBJ2-7, with 8 bases that match TRBD1. This CDR3 spans 14 amino acids. The V segment lost 5 bases and the J segment 5 bases; nucleotides outside the gene matches: 8. Germline CDR1 and CDR2: SGHTA and FQGNSA. The CDR3 protein is CASSLYGTGNEQYF. The CDR3 DNA is TGTGCCAGCAGCCTATACGGGACAGGTAACGAGCAGTACTTC.

V is TRBV5-6 and J is TRBJ1-5; unclear D gene. From germline, CDR1 is SGHDT and CDR2 YYEEEE. Trimming stripped 3 bases from V and 5 bases from J, with 6 bases between. This CDR3 has 12 residues. The CDR3 DNA follows: TGTGCCAGCAGCTCGGGCGATCAGCCCCAGCATTTT. Residues: CASSSGDQPQHF.

The chain couples TRBV7-9 to TRBJ1-1; a possible D gene is TRBD1 (6 bases). Germline-derived CDR1 and CDR2 are SEHNR and FQNEAQ (reference sequence). The CDR3 runs 13 residues. The V gene lost 7 bases and the J gene lost 2 bases, with 11 bases spanning the gap. The CDR3, as DNA: TGTGCCAGCAAGTACGGGGGCAACACTGAAGCTTTCTTT. Translated: CASKYGGNTEAFF. Supplemented by reference TRBV7-9 and TRBJ1-1, the full variable domain reads DTGVSQNPRHKITKRGQNVTFRCDPISEHNRLYWYRQTLGQGPEFLTYFQNEAQLEKSRLLSDRFSAERPKGSFSTLEIQRTEQGDSAMYLCASKYGGNTEAFFGQGTRLTVV.

The CDR3 DNA follows: TGTGCCAGCGGCTTGGGGCGGGCCGGGGAGCTGTTTTTT. This encodes CASGLGRAGELFF. The V and J genes are TRBV27 and TRBJ2-2; the D gene could be TRBD1 or TRBD2 (5 bases each). Germline loops: CDR1 MNHEY, CDR2 SMNVEV (reference sequence). The CDR3 runs 13 residues. V was shortened by 8 bases and J by 6 bases, with 13 bases between the two germline ends.

This clone was seen a single time. The J gene is TRBJ1-6, the V gene TRBV5-1; 9 nucleotides line up with TRBD1. The CDR3 is made up of 14 amino acids. In germline, CDR1 is SGHRS, CDR2 YFSETQ. The trim removed 6 bases at V and 6 bases at J, leaving 4 bases unmatched. CDR3 bases: TGCGCCAGCAAGGACAGGGGCGGTAATTCACCCCTCCACTTT. Its translation: CASKDRGGNSPLHF. Based on the CDR3 plus reference TRBV5-1 and TRBJ1-6, the full variable domain is KAGVTQTPRYLIKTRGQQVTLSCSPISGHRSVSWYQQTPGQGLQFLFEYFSETQRNKGNFPGRFSGRQFSNSRSEMNVSTLELGDSALYLCASKDRGGNSPLHFGNGTRLTVT.

The CDR3 DNA sequence: TGTGCCAGTAGTGGGAGGGCGGGAGAGACCCAGTACTTC. Translated: CASSGRAGETQYF. The chain employs TRBV19 and TRBJ2-5; 7 nucleotides align to TRBD2. The CDR3 has 13 residues. Trimming removed 5 bases from V and 4 bases from J; junction bases left unmatched: 4. CDR1 LNHDA and CDR2 SQIVND come from the germline V gene (reference sequence).

The J gene is TRBJ2-1, the V gene TRBV13; D unclear. The germline gives CDR1 PRHDT, CDR2 FYEKMQ (reference sequence). Trimming left V 3 bases short and J 9 bases short, with 15 bases between. CDR3 length: 14 amino acids. The CDR3 loop reads CASSLASPSGEQFF. The CDR3 DNA sequence: TGTGCCAGCAGCTTGGCAAGTCCCTCTGGTGAGCAGTTCTTC.

The gene calls are TRBV27 and TRBJ2-7, with a weak D call TRBD2 (6 bases). Germline V gene data show CDR1 as MNHEY and CDR2 as SMNVEV (reference sequence). The CDR3 is made up of 14 amino acids. V shed 5 bases and J shed 0 bases, with 11 bases lying between them. The CDR3 is CASSASAYSYEQYF. In DNA form, the CDR3 reads TGTGCCAGCAGTGCTAGCGCCTACTCCTACGAGCAGTACTTC.

The CDR3 DNA sequence: TGCGCCAGCAGCTTGGAGTCCTACTATGGCTACACCTTC. Encoded protein: CASSLESYYGYTF. The rearrangement uses TRBV5-1 and TRBJ1-2; D call uncertain. The ends were cut back, 0 bases at V and 3 bases at J, with 6 bases in the middle. The germline V gene encodes CDR1 SGHRS and CDR2 YFSETQ. CDR3 length equals 13 residues.

This chain links TRBV6-5 with TRBJ1-2, with D possibly being TRBD1 (6 bases). CDR1 MNHEY and CDR2 SVGAGI come from the germline V gene. Trimming stripped 0 bases from V and 8 bases from J, with 13 bases between. The CDR3 totals 14 residues. The CDR3 region is CASSYSRGVTGYTF. In DNA form, the CDR3 reads TGTGCCAGCAGTTACTCGAGGGGGGTAACCGGCTACACCTTC.